This T cell receptor beta chain was documented in a study of T cells in Graves' hyperthyroidism and ophthalmopathy. In the study overall: Before treatment of any kind, peripheral blood was taken at initial diagnosis.

Across 18 months, stable Graves' hyperthyroidism was marked by no progression to ophthalmopathy. Hyperthyroidism, newly diagnosed and lasting under 2 months, affected patients aged 18 to 65. Cells are PBMCs isolated from more than 8.5 ml of fresh blood. CDR3 length equals 16 residues. CDR1 is SGHRS and CDR2 is YFSETQ in the germline V gene. Trimming took 4 bases from V and 5 from J; bases not matched to a gene: 10. Amplification yielded TCR beta CDR3 regions, with RNA transcripts as the source. Primed by the HTBI set, a first-round RT-PCR was run on the TCR CDR3. Via MiXCR, TCRdb re-called the multiplex PCR reads, giving one row per CDR3 protein. The sample holds hundreds of thousands of distinct CDR3 sequences; about 15% are singletons and the top ten take approximately 23%.

This TCR came from a woman in her twenties or thirties with Graves' hyperthyroidism. Sequencing was carried out using blood. The V gene is TRBV5-1, the J gene TRBJ2-5; TRBD2 matches 11 bases. The CDR3 bases are TGCGCCAGCAGCCCTTACTTAGCGGGAGGGCCGGAGACCCAGTACTTC. As protein: CASSPYLAGGPETQYF.